One sample yielded the 3 T cell receptor beta chains listed below, sequenced in a study of cytomegalovirus exposure and HLA in healthy donors (dated by TCRdb to 2016 to 2017). The protocol used for the library was the immunoSEQ multiplex PCR assay. For the multiplex PCR, a mixture combining 60 forward primers for TCR Vbeta segments and 13 reverse primers for TCR Jbeta segments was used. In its TCRdb copy, this immuneACCESS table keeps in-frame sequences only and misses some clones. Where compared with another copy, unresolved V genes explain less than half of these, and the others have no known cause. The sample includes around 130,000 clones, with about 69% observed a single time. Less than 4% of the sample lies in the top ten. The source material was PBMCs. These receptors originate from a man aged 25 to 45 in good health and CMV-seronegative.

V is TRBV6-1 and J is TRBJ2-7, with 7 nucleotides matching TRBD1. Trimming cost V 7 bases and J 3 bases; bases outside gene matches: 9. The CDR3 sequence is 14 residues long. Germline assignment: CDR1 MNHNS and CDR2 SASEGT. CDR3 region: CASMGQPLLYEQYF. The CDR3 coding sequence is TGTGCCAGCATGGGACAGCCGCTTCTCTACGAGCAGTACTTC.

Comments on this clone: Likely a read error: the CDR3 ends without its conserved phenylalanine or tryptophan. V is TRBV6-5 and J is TRBJ1-5; no reliable D call. The CDR3 is 16 residues long. V lost 4 bases and J lost 1, with 14 bases in between. The germline gives CDR1 MNHEY, CDR2 SVGAGI. The CDR3 DNA is TGTGCCAGCAGTTCCTTACGGAGAGGGAGCAATCAGCCCCAGCATGTT. This gives the protein CASSSLRRGSNQPQHV.

V gene TRBV28 combines with J gene TRBJ1-4, with D unclear. The ends were cut back, 6 bases at V and 2 bases at J, with 10 bases in the middle. CDR1 is MDHEN and CDR2 is SYDVKM in the germline V gene. The CDR3 totals 14 residues. The CDR3 sequence: CASSPAWTNEKLFF. The CDR3 region has the DNA TGTGCCAGCAGCCCCGCGTGGACTAATGAAAAACTGTTTTTT.